This T cell receptor beta chain was sequenced in a study of blood T cell repertoires in COVID-19. Study context: The United States, Italy and Spain supplied acute and convalescent COVID-19 samples. PBMCs, B-cell-depleted T cells, or T cells provided the cDNA or gDNA that made up the material.

In the authors' workflow: Reference gene primer amplification in the assay estimated nucleated cell counts. Measured with immunoSEQ multiplex PCR; TCRdb has only the in-frame clones, and not every one. That table supplies the V and J calls and clone size; D and trimming were determined from the DNA. Altogether approximately 250,000 clones are present, 85% being singletons, with the ten largest covering approximately 9.6%. CDR3 size: 9 residues. Trimming removed 8 bases from V and 8 bases from J, with 7 bases in between. Germline-derived CDR1 and CDR2 are MRHNA and SNTAGT. The rearrangement links TRBV6-4 to TRBJ2-7; unclear D gene. The clonotype originates from a woman between 50 and 59 years old with acute COVID-19. The sample comprised PBMCs or T cells enriched from blood (not recorded which). CDR3 bases: TGTGCCAGCTTCGTCCAGCAGTACTTC. Amino acids: CASFVQQYF.